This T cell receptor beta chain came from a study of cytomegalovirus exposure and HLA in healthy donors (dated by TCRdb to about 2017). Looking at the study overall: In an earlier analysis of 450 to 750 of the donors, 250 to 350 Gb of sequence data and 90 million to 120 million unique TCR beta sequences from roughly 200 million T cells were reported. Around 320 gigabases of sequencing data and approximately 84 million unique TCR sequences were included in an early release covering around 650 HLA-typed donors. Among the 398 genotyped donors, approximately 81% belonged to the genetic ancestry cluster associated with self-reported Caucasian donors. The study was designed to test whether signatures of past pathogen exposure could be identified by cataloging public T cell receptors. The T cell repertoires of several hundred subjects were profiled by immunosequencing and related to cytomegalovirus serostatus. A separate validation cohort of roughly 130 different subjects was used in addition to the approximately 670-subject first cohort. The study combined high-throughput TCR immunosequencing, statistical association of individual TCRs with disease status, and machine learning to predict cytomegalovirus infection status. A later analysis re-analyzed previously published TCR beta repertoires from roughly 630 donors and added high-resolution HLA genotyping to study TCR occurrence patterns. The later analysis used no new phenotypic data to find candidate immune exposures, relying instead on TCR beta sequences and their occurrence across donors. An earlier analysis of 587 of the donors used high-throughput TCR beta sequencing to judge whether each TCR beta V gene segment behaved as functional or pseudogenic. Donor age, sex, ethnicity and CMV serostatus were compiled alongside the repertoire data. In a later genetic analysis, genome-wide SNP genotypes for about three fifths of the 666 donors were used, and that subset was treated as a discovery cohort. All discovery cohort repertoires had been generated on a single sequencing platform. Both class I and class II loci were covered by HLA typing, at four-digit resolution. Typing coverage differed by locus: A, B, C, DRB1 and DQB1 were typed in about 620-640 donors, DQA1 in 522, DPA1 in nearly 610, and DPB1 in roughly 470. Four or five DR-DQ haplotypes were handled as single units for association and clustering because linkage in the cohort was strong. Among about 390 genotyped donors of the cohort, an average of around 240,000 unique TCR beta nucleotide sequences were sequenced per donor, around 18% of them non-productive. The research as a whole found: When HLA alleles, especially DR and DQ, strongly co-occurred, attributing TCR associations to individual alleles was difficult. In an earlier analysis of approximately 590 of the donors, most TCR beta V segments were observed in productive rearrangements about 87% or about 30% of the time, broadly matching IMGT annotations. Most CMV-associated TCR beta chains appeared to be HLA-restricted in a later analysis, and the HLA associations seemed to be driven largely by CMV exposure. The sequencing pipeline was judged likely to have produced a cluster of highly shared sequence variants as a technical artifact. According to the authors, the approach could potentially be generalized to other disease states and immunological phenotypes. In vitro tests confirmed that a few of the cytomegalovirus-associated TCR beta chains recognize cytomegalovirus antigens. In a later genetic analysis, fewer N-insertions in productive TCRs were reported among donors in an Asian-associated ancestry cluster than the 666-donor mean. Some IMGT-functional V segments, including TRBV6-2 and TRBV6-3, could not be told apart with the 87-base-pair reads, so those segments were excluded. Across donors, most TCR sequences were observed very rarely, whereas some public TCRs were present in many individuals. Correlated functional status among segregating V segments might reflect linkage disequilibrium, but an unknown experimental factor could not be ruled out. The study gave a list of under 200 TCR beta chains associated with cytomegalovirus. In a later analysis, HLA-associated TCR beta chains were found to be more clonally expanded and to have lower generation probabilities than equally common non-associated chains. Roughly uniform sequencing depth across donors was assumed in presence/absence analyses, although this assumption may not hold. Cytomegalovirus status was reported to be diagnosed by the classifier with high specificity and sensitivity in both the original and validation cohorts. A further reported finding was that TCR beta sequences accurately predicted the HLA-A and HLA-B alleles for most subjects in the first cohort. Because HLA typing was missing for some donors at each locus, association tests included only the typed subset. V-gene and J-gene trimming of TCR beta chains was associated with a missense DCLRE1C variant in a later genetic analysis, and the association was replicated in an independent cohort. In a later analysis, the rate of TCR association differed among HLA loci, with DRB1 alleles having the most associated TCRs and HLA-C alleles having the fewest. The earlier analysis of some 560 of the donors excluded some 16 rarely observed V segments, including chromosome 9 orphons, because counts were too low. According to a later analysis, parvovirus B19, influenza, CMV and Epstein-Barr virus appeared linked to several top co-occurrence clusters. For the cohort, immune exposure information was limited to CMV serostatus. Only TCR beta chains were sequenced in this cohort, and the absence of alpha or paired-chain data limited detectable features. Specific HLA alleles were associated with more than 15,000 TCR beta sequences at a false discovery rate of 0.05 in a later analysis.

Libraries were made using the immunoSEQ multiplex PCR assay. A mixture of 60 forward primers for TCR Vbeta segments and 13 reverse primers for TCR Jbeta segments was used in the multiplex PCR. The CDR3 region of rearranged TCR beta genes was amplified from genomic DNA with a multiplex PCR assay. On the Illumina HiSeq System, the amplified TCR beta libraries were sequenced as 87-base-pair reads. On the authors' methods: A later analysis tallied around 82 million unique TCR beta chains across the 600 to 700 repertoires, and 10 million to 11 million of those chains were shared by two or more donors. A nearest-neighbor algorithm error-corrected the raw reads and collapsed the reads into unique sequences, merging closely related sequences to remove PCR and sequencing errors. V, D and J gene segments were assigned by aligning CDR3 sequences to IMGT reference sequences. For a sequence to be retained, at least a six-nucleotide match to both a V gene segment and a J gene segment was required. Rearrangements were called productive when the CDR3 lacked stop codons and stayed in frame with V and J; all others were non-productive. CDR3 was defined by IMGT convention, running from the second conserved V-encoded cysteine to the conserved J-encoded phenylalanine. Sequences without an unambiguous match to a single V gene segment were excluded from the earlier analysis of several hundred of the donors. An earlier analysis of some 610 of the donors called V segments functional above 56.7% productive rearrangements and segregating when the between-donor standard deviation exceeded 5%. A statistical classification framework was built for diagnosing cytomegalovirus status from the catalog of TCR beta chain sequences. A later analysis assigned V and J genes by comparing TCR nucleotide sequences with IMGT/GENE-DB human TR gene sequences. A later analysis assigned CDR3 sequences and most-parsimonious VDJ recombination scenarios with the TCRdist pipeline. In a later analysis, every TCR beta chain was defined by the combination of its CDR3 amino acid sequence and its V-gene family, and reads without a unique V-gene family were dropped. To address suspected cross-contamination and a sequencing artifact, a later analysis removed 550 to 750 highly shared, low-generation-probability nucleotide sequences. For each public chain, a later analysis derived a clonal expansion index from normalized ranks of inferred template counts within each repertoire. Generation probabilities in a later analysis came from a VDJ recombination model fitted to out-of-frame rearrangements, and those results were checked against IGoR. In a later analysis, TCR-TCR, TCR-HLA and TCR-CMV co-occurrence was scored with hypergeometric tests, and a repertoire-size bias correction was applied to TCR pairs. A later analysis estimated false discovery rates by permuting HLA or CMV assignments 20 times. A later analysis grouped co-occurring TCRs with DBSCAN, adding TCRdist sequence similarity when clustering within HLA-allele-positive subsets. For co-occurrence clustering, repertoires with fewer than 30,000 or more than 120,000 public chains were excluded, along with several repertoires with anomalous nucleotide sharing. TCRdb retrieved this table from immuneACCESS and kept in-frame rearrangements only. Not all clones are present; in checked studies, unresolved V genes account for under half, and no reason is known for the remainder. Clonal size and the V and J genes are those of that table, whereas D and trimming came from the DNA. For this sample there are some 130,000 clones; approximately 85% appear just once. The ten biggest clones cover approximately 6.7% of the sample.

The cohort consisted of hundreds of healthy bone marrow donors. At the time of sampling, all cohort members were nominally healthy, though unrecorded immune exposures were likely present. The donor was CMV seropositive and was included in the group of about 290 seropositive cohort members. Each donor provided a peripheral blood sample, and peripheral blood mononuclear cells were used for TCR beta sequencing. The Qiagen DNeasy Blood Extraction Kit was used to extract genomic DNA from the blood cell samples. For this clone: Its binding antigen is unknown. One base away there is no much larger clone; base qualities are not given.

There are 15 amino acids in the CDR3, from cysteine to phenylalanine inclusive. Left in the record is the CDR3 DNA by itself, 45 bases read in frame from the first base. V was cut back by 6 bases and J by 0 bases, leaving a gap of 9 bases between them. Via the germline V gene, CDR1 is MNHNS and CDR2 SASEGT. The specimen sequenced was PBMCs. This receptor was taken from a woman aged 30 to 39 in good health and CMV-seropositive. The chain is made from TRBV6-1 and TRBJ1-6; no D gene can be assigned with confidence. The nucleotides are TGTGCCAGCAGAGATCTGGCCTCCTATAATTCACCCCTCCACTTT. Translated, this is CASRDLASYNSPLHF.